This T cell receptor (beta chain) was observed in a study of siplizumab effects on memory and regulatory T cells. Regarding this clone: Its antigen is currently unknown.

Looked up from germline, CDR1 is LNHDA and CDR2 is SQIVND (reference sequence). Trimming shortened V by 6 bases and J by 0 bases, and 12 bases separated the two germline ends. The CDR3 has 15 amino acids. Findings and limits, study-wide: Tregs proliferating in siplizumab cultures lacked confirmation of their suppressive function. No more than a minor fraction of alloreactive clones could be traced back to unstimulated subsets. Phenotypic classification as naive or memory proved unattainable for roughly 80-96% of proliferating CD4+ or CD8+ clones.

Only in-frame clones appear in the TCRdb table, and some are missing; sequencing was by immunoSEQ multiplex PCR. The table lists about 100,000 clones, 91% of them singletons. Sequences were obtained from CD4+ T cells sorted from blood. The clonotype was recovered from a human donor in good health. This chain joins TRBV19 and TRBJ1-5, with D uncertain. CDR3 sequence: CASRGEEYSNQPQHF. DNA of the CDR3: TGTGCCAGTAGGGGAGAGGAGTATAGCAATCAGCCCCAGCATTTT.